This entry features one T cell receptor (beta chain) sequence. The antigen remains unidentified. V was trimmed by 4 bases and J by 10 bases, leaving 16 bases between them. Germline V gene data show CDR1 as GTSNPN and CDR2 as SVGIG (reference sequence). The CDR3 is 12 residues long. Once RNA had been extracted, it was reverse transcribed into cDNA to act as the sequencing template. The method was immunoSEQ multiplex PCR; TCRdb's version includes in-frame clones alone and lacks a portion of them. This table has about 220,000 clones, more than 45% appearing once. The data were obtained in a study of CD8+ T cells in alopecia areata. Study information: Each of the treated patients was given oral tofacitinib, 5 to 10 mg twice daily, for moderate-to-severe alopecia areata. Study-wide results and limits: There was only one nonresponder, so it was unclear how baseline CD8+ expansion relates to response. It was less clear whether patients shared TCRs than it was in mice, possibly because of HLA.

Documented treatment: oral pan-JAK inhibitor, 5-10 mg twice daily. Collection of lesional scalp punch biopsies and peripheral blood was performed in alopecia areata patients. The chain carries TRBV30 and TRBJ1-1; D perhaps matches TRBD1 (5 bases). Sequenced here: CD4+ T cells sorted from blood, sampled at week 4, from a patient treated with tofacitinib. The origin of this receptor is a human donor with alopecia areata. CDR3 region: CAWTIGQGVAFF. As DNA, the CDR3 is TGTGCCTGGACTATCGGGCAGGGCGTAGCTTTCTTT.